There are many counts of the clone carrying this T cell receptor (beta chain). The source of the sample is a study of T cells in Graves' hyperthyroidism and ophthalmopathy. The source material, RNA transcripts, was used to amplify TCR beta CDR3 regions. A first-round RT-PCR of the TCR CDR3 used the HTBI primer set. One entry per CDR3 protein, called by TCRdb with MiXCR from the multiplex PCR reads. The data hold around 260,000 distinct CDR3 sequences, with 20% to 30% observed a single time. From germline, CDR1 is MNHEY and CDR2 SMNVEV (reference sequence). The germline V and J ends were trimmed by 7 bases and 4 bases, with 16 bases remaining between them. The CDR3 is 14 residues long. Clinical symptoms, serum thyroxine, TRAb, thyroid ultrasound and orbital computed tomography informed diagnoses.

The sample taken for sequencing was blood. The TCR originated in a man aged 35 to 55 with Graves' hyperthyroidism that later progressed to Graves' ophthalmopathy. The gene calls are TRBV27 and TRBJ1-2, with D possibly TRBD1 on 6 matching bases. CDR3 nucleotides: TGTGCCAGCACCTCGTCGGAGGGGGTCTATGGCTACACCTTC. This translates into CASTSSEGVYGYTF.